The entry below gives a single T cell receptor (beta chain) sequence along with its context. This sample is part of a study of blood T cell repertoires in COVID-19. TCRdb's table, derived via immunoSEQ multiplex PCR, lists solely in-frame clones and lacks some. This table holds just under 350,000 clones, under 95% found once. Sample: peripheral blood. This receptor was obtained from a woman aged 18-29 years who had recovered from COVID-19.

DNA for the CDR3: TGCGCCAGCAGCCGAGCGGGGGAGGCCCGGGAGCTGTTTTTT. Amino acid sequence: CASSRAGEARELFF. V usage is TRBV5-1 and J usage is TRBJ2-2, with 8 bases that match TRBD2. This CDR3 is 14 amino acids long. The germline V gene has CDR1 SGHRS and CDR2 YFSETQ. J lost 9 bases, V lost 4 bases, and 8 bases had no gene match. The full variable domain, in which reference TRBV5-1 and TRBJ2-2 provide the parts outside the CDR3, is KAGVTQTPRYLIKTRGQQVTLSCSPISGHRSVSWYQQTPGQGLQFLFEYFSETQRNKGNFPGRFSGRQFSNSRSEMNVSTLELGDSALYLCASSRAGEARELFFGEGSRLTVL.